The 2 T cell receptor beta chains below were found in one sample sequenced in a study of siplizumab effects on memory and regulatory T cells. Only in-frame clones appear in the TCRdb table, and some are missing; sequencing was by immunoSEQ multiplex PCR. The table includes 65,000 to 90,000 clones, roughly 93% detected once. Sequencing input: CD8+ T cells sorted from blood. These receptors were taken from a human donor in good health.

The chain carries TRBV6-5 and TRBJ1-2, with D tentatively TRBD1 (6 bases). The germline gives CDR1 MNHEY, CDR2 SVGAGI. The CDR3 is made up of 14 amino acids. V was trimmed by 3 bases and J by 4 bases, leaving 12 bases between them. CDR3 amino acids: CASSYAGGIYGYTF. DNA of the CDR3: TGTGCCAGCAGTTATGCCGGGGGCATCTATGGCTACACCTTC.

The J gene is TRBJ1-5, the V gene TRBV15, with D possibly TRBD1 on 5 matching bases. From germline, CDR1 is LNHNV and CDR2 YYDKDF (reference sequence). The CDR3 extends over 16 amino acids. Trimming left V 0 bases short and J 3 bases short, with 12 bases between. In nucleotides, the CDR3 is TGTGCCACCAGCAGAGATTTCAGGGAACCCAATCAGCCCCAGCATTTT. Its translation: CATSRDFREPNQPQHF.